This T cell receptor (beta chain) was documented in a study of Tregs in tolerant kidney transplant recipients. Study at large: Mixed chimerism was transient after nonmyeloablative marrow transplants from related graft donors.

Data came from immunoSEQ multiplex PCR; TCRdb stores just in-frame clones and leaves some out. The sample carries more than 60,000 clones, around 98% recorded once. CDR1 SGHTA and CDR2 FQGTGA come from the germline V gene. V lost 5 bases and J 0 bases, leaving 11 bases between the germline ends. This CDR3 is 14 amino acids long. The study, taken as a whole, reports: Changing PCR primers prevented nucleotide comparison between some patients' samples. In tolerant patients, donor-specific Tregs outgrew total Tregs, suggesting antigen-driven expansion.

Unstimulated Tregs (CD4+CD25+CD127-) and CD4+CD25- non-Tregs were sorted from PBMCs. A note on this clone: Its antigen is not known.

The sample consisted of CD4+ T cells from blood, taken before the transplant. This chain connects TRBV7-3 to TRBJ2-7; D may be TRBD2 (6 bases). The sequence came from a human donor who received a combined kidney and bone marrow transplant. The CDR3 reads CASSISGFSYEQYF. CDR3 bases: TGTGCCAGCAGCATCAGCGGGTTCTCCTACGAGCAGTACTTC.